Listed here are 10 T cell receptor beta chains from one sample, sequenced in a study of cytomegalovirus exposure and HLA in healthy donors. The protocol was immunoSEQ multiplex PCR, while the TCRdb copy is restricted to in-frame clones and leaves out a portion. Altogether 130,000 to 150,000 clones are present, roughly nine tenths being singletons, with the ten largest covering 3.3%. The sequencing sample was made of PBMCs. These receptors all stem from a woman in her late teens or twenties in good health and CMV-seropositive.

The chain couples TRBV4-1 to TRBJ1-2; D is unresolved. The CDR3 is 15 residues long. Germline V gives CDR1 MGHRA, CDR2 YSYEKL. V lost 0 bases and J lost 1, with 9 bases in between. The CDR3 protein is CASSQDPVVNYGYTF. The DNA of the CDR3 is TGCGCCAGCAGCCAAGATCCGGTGGTTAACTATGGCTACACCTTC.

The chain is built from TRBV29-1 and TRBJ2-1; D uncertain. Germline CDR1 and CDR2: SQVTM and ANQGSEA. There are 11 residues in the CDR3. Trimming removed 7 bases from V and 9 bases from J, with 13 bases in between. Here the CDR3 DNA reads TGCAGCGCCAGGCCTTTGGGTGAGCAGTTCTTC. This encodes CSARPLGEQFF.

The chain couples TRBV4-1 to TRBJ1-2, with TRBD1 matching over 7 bases. The germline V gene has CDR1 MGHRA and CDR2 YSYEKL. The J segment lost 6 bases and the V segment lost 4 bases, leaving 8 bases of the junction unmatched. This CDR3 is 14 amino acids long. CDR3 DNA sequence: TGCGCCAGCAGCCGCGGGGACAGCAGGAATGGCTACACCTTC. It encodes CASSRGDSRNGYTF.

The table lists this clone with a count of one. The rearrangement links TRBV4-1 to TRBJ2-7, with 8 bases fitting TRBD1. The CDR3 sequence is 16 residues long. From germline, CDR1 is MGHRA and CDR2 YSYEKL. J was trimmed by 5 bases and V by 2 bases; bases with no gene match: 11. The CDR3 region is CASSQLPGTGRDEQYF. The DNA for the CDR3 is TGCGCCAGCAGCCAACTACCCGGGACAGGTCGCGACGAGCAGTACTTC.

This clone appeared many times. The chain recombines TRBV2 with TRBJ2-1, with D hard to call. The V gene's germline CDR1 is SNHLY and CDR2 FYNNEI. The CDR3 runs 11 residues. Deletions cut 1 base from V and 9 bases from J, with 4 bases between. The CDR3 sequence: CASSEESEQFF. DNA for the CDR3: TGTGCCAGCAGTGAAGAGAGTGAGCAGTTCTTC.

The CDR3 here is CASSYGQGVSGYTF. As DNA, the CDR3 is TGCGCCAGCAGTTATGGACAGGGGGTTAGTGGCTACACCTTC. The V gene is TRBV5-1, the J gene TRBJ1-2, with 10 bases aligning to TRBD1. The J segment lost 7 bases and the V segment lost 5 bases, leaving 8 bases of the junction unmatched. The germline gives CDR1 SGHRS, CDR2 YFSETQ. The CDR3 is made up of 14 amino acids.

CDR3 protein: CASSMLTGANQPQHF. The CDR3 bases are TGTGCCAGTAGTATGCTGACAGGCGCTAATCAGCCCCAGCATTTT. The rearrangement links TRBV19 to TRBJ1-5, with a possible D match to TRBD1 (6 bases). The length of the CDR3 is 15 residues. Trimming removed 3 bases from V and 4 bases from J, with 13 bases in between. Germline CDR1 LNHDA, CDR2 SQIVND (reference sequence).

This clone was found once. The chain has TRBV2 and TRBJ2-7; 12 bases align to TRBD1. V shed 5 bases and J 3 bases; nucleotides not matched to a gene: 5. The CDR3 runs to 15 residues. Germline V gene sequence: CDR1 SNHLY, CDR2 FYNNEI. CDR3: CASSWDRGQIYEQYF. The CDR3 nucleotides are TGTGCCAGCAGTTGGGACAGGGGGCAGATCTACGAGCAGTACTTC.

The chain carries TRBV4-1 and TRBJ2-7, with TRBD1 matching 10 bases. This CDR3 has 14 amino acids. V lost 3 bases, J lost 4 bases, and 3 bases stayed unmatched. Germline V gene sequence: CDR1 MGHRA, CDR2 YSYEKL. In DNA form, the CDR3 reads TGCGCCAGCAGCCACGGGACAGGGGAATACGAGCAGTACTTC. It is translated as CASSHGTGEYEQYF.

V is TRBV28 and J is TRBJ1-5, with TRBD1 as a possible D gene (6 bases). From germline, CDR1 is MDHEN and CDR2 SYDVKM. The ends were cut back, 6 bases at V and 2 bases at J, with 14 bases in the middle. This CDR3 has 15 amino acids. This CDR3 is CASSRQDLRNQPQHF. CDR3 sequence (DNA): TGTGCCAGCAGCAGACAGGATCTGCGCAATCAGCCCCAGCATTTT.